The 15 T cell receptor beta chains in this list originate from one sample, sequenced in a study of blood T cells in healthy people across ages. Then a second PCR, running about 6 to 12 cycles, was carried out with a sample-barcoded 5' primer and a J-beta primer mix. Via MiXCR, TCRdb re-called the 5' RACE reads, giving one row per CDR3 protein. The sample records roughly 1,700,000 distinct CDR3 sequences, 28% being singletons. Sequencing used blood. These TCRs come from a woman aged 25 to 39 in good health.

This chain uses TRBV2 with TRBJ2-3, with 9 bases that match TRBD2. There are 17 residues in the CDR3. V gave up 6 bases and J gave up 2 bases; unmatched junction bases: 12. Germline lookup yields CDR1 SNHLY and CDR2 FYNNEI. CDR3 bases: TGTGCCAGCAGGACCCCTCTAGCGGGGAAGCTCACAGATACGCAGTATTTT. This translates into CASRTPLAGKLTDTQYF.

The V gene is TRBV20-1, the J gene TRBJ2-3, with D hard to call. Germline V gene lookup returns CDR1 DFQATT and CDR2 SNEGSKA (reference sequence). This CDR3 region has 14 residues. Trimming took off 1 base at V and 6 bases at J, with 14 bases between the two ends. CDR3 sequence: CSARVPLSRDTQYF. CDR3 sequence (DNA): TGCAGTGCTAGAGTGCCCCTGAGCCGGGATACGCAGTATTTT.

This clonotype was counted only a few times. V and J are TRBV10-1 and TRBJ2-2, with 10 positions matching TRBD2. The CDR3 consists of 16 residues. Per germline, CDR1 WNHNN and CDR2 SYGVQD (reference sequence). V dropped 5 bases and J dropped 4; count of bases not matched to a gene: 7. This CDR3 reads CASSSNSGGLTGELFF. The CDR3 region has the DNA TGCGCCAGCAGTTCGAATAGCGGGGGGCTCACCGGGGAGCTGTTTTTT.

Comments on this clonotype: With a much larger clone just one base away, this may be a read error. This chain connects TRBV7-9 to TRBJ2-3; tentatively, D is TRBD1 (6 bases). The germline CDR1 and CDR2 sequences are SEHNR and FQNEAQ (reference sequence). Trimming removed 3 bases at V and 4 bases at J, with 11 bases between. The CDR3 is 14 amino acids. Written as DNA, the CDR3 is TGTGCCAGCAGCTTGGATTGGGGGCCAGATACGCAGTATTTT. It is translated as CASSLDWGPDTQYF. Complete variable domain (other parts from reference TRBV7-9 and TRBJ2-3): DTGVSQNPRHKITKRGQNVTFRCDPISEHNRLYWYRQTLGQGPEFLTYFQNEAQLEKSRLLSDRFSAERPKGSFSTLEIQRTEQGDSAMYLCASSLDWGPDTQYFGPGTRLTVL.

V usage is TRBV28 and J usage is TRBJ1-2; D remains unclear. The CDR3 is 17 amino acids. CDR1 is MDHEN and CDR2 is SYDVKM in the germline V gene. The ends were cut back, 6 bases at V and 4 bases at J, with 24 bases in the middle. The CDR3 DNA is TGTGCCAGCAGCACCGACCAACGAGGCGGGAACGGCTATGGCTACACCTTC. Amino acid sequence: CASSTDQRGGNGYGYTF.

The table lists this clonotype with a few counts. V and J are TRBV20-1 and TRBJ2-1, with 10 bases aligning to TRBD1. The junction had 11 bases not matched to a gene; V was cut back by 3 bases and J by 9 bases. The CDR3 covers 15 residues. Germline CDR1 DFQATT, CDR2 SNEGSKA (reference sequence). CDR3 amino acids: CSASPETGGAGEQFF. CDR3 in DNA: TGCAGTGCTAGTCCCGAGACAGGGGGCGCGGGTGAGCAGTTCTTC.

In regard to this clonotype: Just one base apart from a much larger clone, this may be a read error. The rearrangement uses TRBV12-3 or TRBV12-4 and TRBJ2-5; D may be TRBD2 (6 bases). This CDR3 contains 14 residues. The CDR3 region is CANSLSPGVETQYF. The CDR3 coding sequence is TGTGCCAACAGTTTAAGTCCGGGAGTTGAGACCCAGTACTTC.

This clonotype has more than one count but fewer than ten. The chain uses TRBV29-1 and TRBJ1-2; 10 bases line up with TRBD1. The CDR3 consists of 13 residues. Germline V gene data show CDR1 as SQVTM and CDR2 as ANQGSEA. V shed 7 bases and J 5 bases; nucleotides not matched to a gene: 7. CDR3 amino acids: CSADRGPFYGYTF. The CDR3 DNA is TGCAGCGCTGACAGGGGGCCTTTTTATGGCTACACCTTC.

This clonotype was seen only once. A read error is possible here, since a much larger clone lies one base away. The chain employs TRBV18 and TRBJ2-1; D is ambiguous. The CDR3 spans 12 residues. The V gene's germline CDR1 is KGHSH and CDR2 LQKENI. The CDR3 protein is CANSQPRNEQFF. The CDR3 DNA reads as TGTGCCAACTCACAGCCGAGGAATGAGCAGTTCTTC. Full variable domain (missing parts from reference TRBV18 and TRBJ2-1): NAGVMQNPRHLVRRRGQEARLRCSPMKGHSHVYWYRQLPEEGLKFMVYLQKENIIDESGMPKERFSAEFPKEGPSILRIQQVVRGDSAAYFCANSQPRNEQFFGPGTRLTVL.

This clonotype was found many times. This chain joins TRBV10-3 and TRBJ2-5, with TRBD2 matching 7 bases. V shed 0 bases and J 1 base; nucleotides not matched to a gene: 8. The CDR3 consists of 17 residues. CDR1 ENHRY and CDR2 SYGVKD come from the germline V gene. CDR3 in DNA: TGTGCCATCAGTGAGTCGAAGGGAGGGCAGCCCCAAGAGACCCAGTACTTC. The encoded protein is CAISESKGGQPQETQYF.

The chain couples TRBV29-1 to TRBJ2-7, with 7 bases identical to TRBD2. CDR1 is SQVTM and CDR2 is ANQGSEA in the germline V gene. This CDR3 comprises 14 residues. V was clipped by 6 bases and J by 6 bases; unmatched bases: 14. The DNA for the CDR3 is TGCAGCGTACCTCTAGCGGAGGGAATCGTCGAGCAGTACTTC. Amino acid sequence: CSVPLAEGIVEQYF.

This chain uses TRBV5-1 with TRBJ2-7; TRBD2 might be the D (6 bases). Per the germline V gene, CDR1 is SGHRS and CDR2 is YFSETQ. V was pared by 4 bases and J by 5 bases, with 19 bases between. CDR3 length: 15 amino acids. CDR3 sequence: CASSPLGGSQNEQYF. The CDR3, as DNA: TGCGCCAGCAGCCCCCTTGGGGGGTCTCAGAACGAGCAGTACTTC.

The J gene is TRBJ2-3, the V gene TRBV20-1; TRBD2 aligns across 10 bases. Germline-derived CDR1 and CDR2 are DFQATT and SNEGSKA (reference sequence). The CDR3 sequence is 16 residues long. V lost 2 bases and J lost 3; bases outside the gene matches: 8. CDR3 sequence reads: CSARPQREGFTDTQYF. Written as DNA, the CDR3 is TGCAGTGCTAGACCCCAGCGGGAGGGGTTTACAGATACGCAGTATTTT.

The chain carries TRBV28 and TRBJ2-2; 12 bases fit TRBD2. Germline V CDR1 and CDR2: MDHEN, SYDVKM. The ends lost 8 bases at V and 7 bases at J; junction bases unmatched: 2. There are 13 residues in the CDR3. The DNA of the CDR3 is TGTGCCAGCGAGACTAGCGGGGGCGGGGAGCTGTTTTTT. Translated, it gives CASETSGGGELFF.

On this clonotype itself: A much larger clone differs by one base, so this may be a read error. The chain has TRBV3-1 and TRBJ2-5; 11 bases align to TRBD2. The germline gives CDR1 LGHDT, CDR2 YNNKEL (reference sequence). The CDR3 runs 18 residues. The DNA for the CDR3 is TGTGCCAGCAGCCATCTACGGACTAGCGGGCCGTACCAAGAGACCCGGTACTTC. Translation gives CASSHLRTSGPYQETRYF.